What follows are 22 T cell receptor beta chains derived from one specimen sequenced in a study of blood T cell repertoires in COVID-19 (dated by TCRdb to the early 2020s). Libraries were prepared through the immunoSEQ multiplex PCR assay. TCRdb re-hosts the immuneACCESS table, in-frame sequences only. Its copies lack some clones; in the studies checked, an unresolved V gene accounts for under half of them, and the cause for the rest is not known. A total of 55,000 or so clones appear in this sample, 90% of them only once. The leading ten clones occupy approximately 6.2% of the sample. Input material: peripheral blood. These TCRs come from a man between 35 and 55 years old with acute or convalescent COVID-19.

CDR3 amino acids: CASSSRTRYPGELFF. The CDR3 coding sequence is TGCGCCAGCAGCTCCCGGACTAGGTATCCCGGGGAGCTGTTTTTT. The chain links TRBV5-1 to TRBJ2-2; 7 nucleotides align to TRBD2. The CDR3 has 15 residues. CDR1 and CDR2 from the germline V gene are SGHRS and YFSETQ. V was pared by 3 bases and J by 6 bases, with 8 bases of the junction left unmatched.

The gene calls are TRBV5-4 and TRBJ1-1; TRBD1 might be the D (6 bases). With 3 bases removed from V and 0 bases from J, the gap between germline ends came to 12 bases. Germline CDR1 and CDR2: SGHNT and YYREEE (reference sequence). The CDR3 has 15 residues. The CDR3 DNA sequence: TGTGCCAGCAGCTCGTTTCAGGGGCTGAACACTGAAGCTTTCTTT. It yields the protein CASSSFQGLNTEAFF.

This chain uses TRBV7-2 with TRBJ1-2, with TRBD1 matching 12 bases. The germline gives CDR1 SGHTA, CDR2 FQGNSA. This CDR3 is 14 amino acids long. With 5 bases clipped from V and 6 bases from J, the junction kept 4 bases outside the gene matches. The CDR3 protein is CASSRGQGANGYTF. The CDR3, as DNA: TGTGCCAGCAGCCGGGGACAGGGGGCGAATGGCTACACCTTC.

The CDR3 loop is CASRLGQGGYGYTF. The CDR3 nucleotides read TGTGCCAGCAGGTTGGGACAAGGCGGTTATGGCTACACCTTC. The chain employs TRBV11-2 and TRBJ1-2, with a tentative D call TRBD1 (6 bases). The CDR3 contains 14 residues. Germline lookup yields CDR1 SGHAT and CDR2 FQNNGV. Trimming shortened V by 6 bases and J by 5 bases, and 16 bases separated the two germline ends.

This chain connects TRBV15 to TRBJ2-6; 7 bases agree with TRBD1. The CDR3 is 17 residues long. The germline gives CDR1 LNHNV, CDR2 YYDKDF (reference sequence). V lost 4 bases and J lost 8; bases outside the gene matches: 14. The DNA for the CDR3 is TGTGCCACCAGCACCAGAAGACAGGGCGGGTGGTCCAACGTCCTGACTTTC. Amino acid sequence: CATSTRRQGGWSNVLTF.

The chain couples TRBV25-1 to TRBJ1-1; D perhaps matches TRBD1 (5 bases). Germline V gene sequence: CDR1 MGHDK, CDR2 SYGVNS. This CDR3 contains 17 residues. With 4 bases removed from V and 5 bases from J, the gap between germline ends came to 23 bases. CDR3 DNA sequence: TGTGCCAGCAGTGGGACCAATGGAGGGGTAGGATATACTGAAGCTTTCTTT. Residues: CASSGTNGGVGYTEAFF.

V gene TRBV5-1 combines with J gene TRBJ1-2, with D perhaps TRBD1 (6 bases). The V end lost 0 bases, the J end lost 2 bases, and 8 bases lay between the germline ends. Germline loops: CDR1 SGHRS, CDR2 YFSETQ. The length of the CDR3 is 14 residues. The CDR3 DNA sequence: TGCGCCAGCAGCTTGGATCAGGGGAACTATGGCTACACCTTC. It encodes CASSLDQGNYGYTF.

The chain carries TRBV10-3 and TRBJ2-3; tentative D call: TRBD2 (5 bases). The CDR3 is made up of 16 amino acids. The germline gives CDR1 ENHRY, CDR2 SYGVKD. Trimming stripped 6 bases from V and 6 bases from J, with 22 bases between. The CDR3 coding sequence is TGTGCCATCAGCCCCCGGGTGGGCGGGTTGGAGGATACGCAGTATTTT. Amino acids: CAISPRVGGLEDTQYF.

This rearrangement joins TRBV6-1 to TRBJ1-6; no firm D call. CDR1 is MNHNS, CDR2 SASEGT, per germline. This CDR3 has 15 residues. V was pared by 1 base and J by 5 bases, with 9 bases between. CDR3: CASSEVGQDNSPLHF. CDR3 in DNA: TGTGCCAGCAGTGAAGTGGGCCAGGATAATTCACCCCTCCACTTT.

The chain uses TRBV2 and TRBJ2-3; 11 bases map to TRBD2. CDR1 and CDR2 from the germline V gene are SNHLY and FYNNEI. V was clipped by 6 bases and J by 2 bases; unmatched bases: 7. The CDR3 is made up of 16 amino acids. The CDR3: CASRVGTSGYTDTQYF. The DNA for the CDR3 is TGTGCCAGCAGGGTTGGGACTAGCGGATACACAGATACGCAGTATTTT. The full variable domain, completed using reference TRBV2 and TRBJ2-3, is EPEVTQTPSHQVTQMGQEVILRCVPISNHLYFYWYRQILGQKVEFLVSFYNNEISEKSEIFDDQFSVERPDGSNFTLKIRSTKLEDSAMYFCASRVGTSGYTDTQYFGPGTRLTVL.

V and J are TRBV24-1 and TRBJ2-1; 13 nucleotides match TRBD2. The germline V gene encodes CDR1 KGHDR and CDR2 SFDVKD. J lost 5 bases, V lost 3 bases, and 3 bases had no gene match. The CDR3 spans 16 residues. CDR3 nucleotide sequence: TGTGCCACCAGTGATCGCGGACTAGCGGGGGACAATGAGCAGTTCTTC. Translated, it gives CATSDRGLAGDNEQFF.

This clone was detected once. J is TRBJ1-1 and V is TRBV12-3 or TRBV12-4, with D possibly being TRBD1 (6 bases). Between the trimmed V and J ends, which lost 6 bases and 6 bases, there was a span of 14 bases. This CDR3 comprises 13 residues. Written as DNA, the CDR3 is TGTGCCAGCAGCCTCGACAGGTTAGCTGAAGCTTTCTTT. Its protein product is CASSLDRLAEAFF.

The chain uses TRBV27 and TRBJ2-5; D might be TRBD1 (7 bases). V lost 6 bases, J lost 5 bases, and 19 bases lay in between. CDR3 length: 15 residues. CDR1 MNHEY and CDR2 SMNVEV come from the germline V gene (reference sequence). Here the CDR3 reads CASSNEVAGQETQYF. The CDR3 DNA reads as TGTGCCAGCAGCAACGAGGTGGCGGGACAGGAGACCCAGTACTTC.

The chain employs TRBV18 and TRBJ2-6, with 7 nucleotides matching TRBD2. J lost 4 bases, V lost 5 bases, and 5 bases had no gene match. CDR1 and CDR2 from the germline V gene are KGHSH and LQKENI. This CDR3 is built from 15 residues. CDR3 protein: CASSTGGSGANVLTF. DNA of the CDR3: TGTGCCAGCTCAACGGGGGGTTCAGGGGCCAACGTCCTGACTTTC.

The chain uses TRBV6-5 and TRBJ2-3; no definite D call. This CDR3 has 14 residues. The V gene's germline CDR1 is MNHEY and CDR2 SVGAGI. Trimming shortened V by 7 bases and J by 2 bases, and 13 bases separated the two germline ends. CDR3 in amino acids: CASIGGTYTDTQYF. CDR3 coding DNA: TGTGCCAGCATTGGCGGAACCTACACAGATACGCAGTATTTT.

V gene TRBV15 combines with J gene TRBJ1-5; D is possibly TRBD1 (5 bases). Trimming removed 3 bases at V and 1 base at J, with 10 bases between. The CDR3 contains 15 residues. Germline CDR1 is LNHNV and CDR2 is YYDKDF (reference sequence). The DNA for the CDR3 is TGTGCCACCAGCAGGGAGGGGAGCAGCAATCAGCCCCAGCATTTT. Protein: CATSREGSSNQPQHF.

The chain carries TRBV7-2 and TRBJ2-1, with TRBD2 matching over 9 bases. The CDR3 is made up of 14 amino acids. Germline values: CDR1 SGHTA, CDR2 FQGNSA. The ends lost 3 bases at V and 7 bases at J; junction bases unmatched: 4. The CDR3 coding sequence is TGTGCCAGCAGCTTGGGACTAGCTTGGAATGAGCAGTTCTTC. Its protein product is CASSLGLAWNEQFF.

This clone was detected a few times. The V and J genes are TRBV27 and TRBJ1-6; possible D gene TRBD1, 6 bases. Germline assignment: CDR1 MNHEY and CDR2 SMNVEV (reference sequence). CDR3 size: 14 residues. V was cut by 2 bases and J by 8 bases, with 10 bases left in between. The CDR3 sequence: CASSLLGGDSPLHF. As DNA, the CDR3 is TGTGCCAGCAGTTTACTAGGGGGTGATTCACCCCTCCACTTT.

The count of this clone is one. The gene calls are TRBV7-6 and TRBJ2-7, with D hard to call. V gave up 1 base and J gave up 3 bases, with 13 bases separating them. From germline, CDR1 is SGHVS and CDR2 FNYEAQ. The CDR3 covers 15 residues. The CDR3 is CASSLVGLAYYEQYF. The CDR3 DNA sequence: TGTGCCAGCAGCTTAGTTGGTTTAGCCTACTACGAGCAGTACTTC.

The genes are TRBV7-8 and TRBJ1-5; 8 nucleotides agree with TRBD1. The V and J ends lost 5 bases and 7 bases, in that order; junction bases with no gene match: 4. The CDR3 length is 13 residues. CDR1 and CDR2 from the germline V gene are SGHVS and FQNEAQ. The CDR3 sequence: CASSRRQGQPQHF. As DNA, the CDR3 is TGTGCCAGCAGCCGACGACAGGGGCAGCCCCAGCATTTT.

This chain links TRBV29-1 with TRBJ2-1, with 14 bases lining up with TRBD2. Germline CDR1 is SQVTM and CDR2 is ANQGSEA. The CDR3 totals 18 residues. V lost 4 bases to trimming and J lost 4 bases; unmatched junction nucleotides: 12. CDR3 amino acids: CSVAGGTSGSIGYNEQFF. CDR3 nucleotide sequence: TGCAGCGTTGCGGGGGGGACTAGCGGGAGTATTGGGTACAATGAGCAGTTCTTC.

This chain links TRBV28 with TRBJ2-1, with TRBD2 as a possible D gene (8 bases). Germline V CDR1 and CDR2: MDHEN, SYDVKM. V was pared by 11 bases and J by 13 bases, with 18 bases between. The CDR3 runs 11 residues. The CDR3, as DNA: TGTGCCGGCCAGCGGGGGACAGCCCAGTTCTTC. It yields the protein CAGQRGTAQFF.